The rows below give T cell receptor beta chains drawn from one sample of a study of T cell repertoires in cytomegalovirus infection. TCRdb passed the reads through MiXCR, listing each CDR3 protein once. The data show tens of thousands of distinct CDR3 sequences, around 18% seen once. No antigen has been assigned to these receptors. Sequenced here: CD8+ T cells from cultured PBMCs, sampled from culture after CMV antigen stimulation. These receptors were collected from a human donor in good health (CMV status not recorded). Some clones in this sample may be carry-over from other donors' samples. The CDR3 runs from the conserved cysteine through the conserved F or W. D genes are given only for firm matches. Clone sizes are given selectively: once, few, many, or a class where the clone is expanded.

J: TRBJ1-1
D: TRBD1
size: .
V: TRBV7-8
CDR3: CANSFLRSGGTEAFF
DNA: TGTGCCAACAGCTTTCTGAGATCAGGGGGCACTGAAGCTTTCTTT

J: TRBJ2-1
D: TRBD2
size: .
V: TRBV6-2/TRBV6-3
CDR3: CASSYTIKLAGRNEQFF
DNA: TGTGCCAGCAGTTACACAATAAAGTTAGCGGGGAGGAATGAGCAGTTCTTC

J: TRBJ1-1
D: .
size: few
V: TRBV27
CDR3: CASSLGPEAFF
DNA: TGTGCCAGCAGTTTAGGCCCAGAAGCTTTCTTT

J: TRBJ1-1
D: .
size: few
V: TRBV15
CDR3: CATSRVGGGVTEAFF
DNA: TGTGCCACCAGCAGAGTCGGGGGGGGAGTCACTGAAGCTTTCTTT

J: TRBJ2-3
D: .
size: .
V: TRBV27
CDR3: CASSLEGKWADTQYF
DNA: TGTGCCAGCAGTTTAGAAGGAAAGTGGGCAGATACGCAGTATTTT

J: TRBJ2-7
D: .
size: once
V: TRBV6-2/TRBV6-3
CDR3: CASSYFRLPDTYEQYF
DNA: TGTGCCAGCAGTTACTTCAGACTCCCCGATACCTACGAGCAGTACTTC

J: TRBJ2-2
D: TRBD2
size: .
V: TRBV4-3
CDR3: CASSQDPPGTSSGTDAGELFF
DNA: TGCGCCAGCAGCCAAGACCCCCCCGGGACTAGCTCCGGTACGGATGCCGGGGAGCTGTTTTTT

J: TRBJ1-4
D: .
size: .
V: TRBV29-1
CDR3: CSVEMVGQPEKLFF
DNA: TGCAGCGTTGAAATGGTGGGCCAGCCCGAAAAACTGTTTTTT

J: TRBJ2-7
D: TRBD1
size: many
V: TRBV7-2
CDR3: CASSLGQGYGYEQYF
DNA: TGTGCCAGCAGCTTAGGACAGGGATACGGCTACGAGCAGTACTTC

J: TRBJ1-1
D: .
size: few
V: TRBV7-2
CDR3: CASSPQGSVPEAFF
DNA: TGTGCCTCAAGCCCCCAGGGCTCGGTTCCTGAAGCTTTCTTT

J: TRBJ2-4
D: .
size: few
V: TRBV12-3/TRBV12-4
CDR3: CASSSPQGGAAKNIQYF
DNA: TGTGCCAGCAGTTCCCCTCAGGGGGGGGCGGCCAAAAACATTCAGTACTTC

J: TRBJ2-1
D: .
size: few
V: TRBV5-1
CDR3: CASSPQGNEQFF
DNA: TGCGCCAGCAGCCCTCAGGGGAATGAGCAGTTCTTC

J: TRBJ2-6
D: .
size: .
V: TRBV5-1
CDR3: CASSLVGTPSSGANVLTF
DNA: TGCGCCAGCAGCTTGGTTGGGACTCCGAGCTCTGGGGCCAACGTCCTGACTTTC

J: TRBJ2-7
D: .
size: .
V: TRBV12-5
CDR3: CASGLGLSGEQYF
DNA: TGTGCTAGTGGTTTGGGATTGAGCGGGGAGCAGTACTTC

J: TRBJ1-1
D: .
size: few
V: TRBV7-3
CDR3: CASSNTGNTEAFF
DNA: TGTGCCAGCAGCAATACAGGGAACACTGAAGCTTTCTTT

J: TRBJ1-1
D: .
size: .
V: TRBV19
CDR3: CASSIGPGMIEAFF
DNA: TGTGCCAGTAGTATAGGACCAGGGATGATTGAAGCTTTCTTT

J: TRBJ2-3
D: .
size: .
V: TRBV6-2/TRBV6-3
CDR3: CASSYFGVARAPDTQYF
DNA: TGTGCCAGCAGTTACTTCGGAGTAGCGAGGGCCCCAGATACGCAGTATTTT

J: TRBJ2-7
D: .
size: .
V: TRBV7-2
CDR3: CASSSRQVNYEQYF
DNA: TGTGCCAGCAGCTCACGACAGGTCAACTACGAGCAGTACTTC

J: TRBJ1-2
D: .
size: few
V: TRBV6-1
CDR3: CASSEGERRAGYTF
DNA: TGTGCCAGCAGTGAAGGGGAGAGGAGGGCTGGCTACACCTTC

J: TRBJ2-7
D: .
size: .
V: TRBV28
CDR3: CASSFGETYEQYF
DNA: TGTGCCAGCAGTTTCGGGGAAACCTACGAGCAGTACTTC

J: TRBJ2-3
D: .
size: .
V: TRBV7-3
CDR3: CASSLRDQTRGRQYF
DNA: TGTGCCAGCAGCTTAAGGGACCAGACGAGGGGAAGGCAGTATTTT

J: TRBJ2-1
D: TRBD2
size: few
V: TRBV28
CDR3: CASRFTPAGSSYNEQFF
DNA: TGTGCCAGCAGATTCACCCCAGCGGGGAGCTCCTACAATGAGCAGTTCTTC

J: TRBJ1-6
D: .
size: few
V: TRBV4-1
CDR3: CASSQGEQGSGSPLHF
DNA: TGCGCCAGCAGCCAAGGGGAACAGGGAAGTGGATCACCCCTCCACTTT

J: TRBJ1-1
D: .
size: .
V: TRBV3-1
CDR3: CASSFSVMNTEAFF
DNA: TGTGCCAGCAGCTTTAGCGTCATGAACACTGAAGCTTTCTTT

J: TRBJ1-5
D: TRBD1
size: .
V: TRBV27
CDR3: CASSLTHRGGSNQPQHF
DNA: TGTGCCAGCAGTTTAACACACAGGGGGGGTAGCAATCAGCCCCAGCATTTT

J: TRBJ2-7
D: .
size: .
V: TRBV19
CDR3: CASKGTGAYEQYF
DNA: TGTGCCAGTAAAGGGACGGGCGCCTACGAGCAGTACTTC

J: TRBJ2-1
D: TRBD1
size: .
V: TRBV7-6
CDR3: CASSLADRGNEQFF
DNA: TGTGCCAGCAGCTTAGCGGACAGGGGAAATGAGCAGTTCTTC

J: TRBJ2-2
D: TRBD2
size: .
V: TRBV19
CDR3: CASSISVQRGNTGELFF
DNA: TGTGCCAGTAGTATAAGTGTTCAGCGGGGGAACACCGGGGAGCTGTTTTTT

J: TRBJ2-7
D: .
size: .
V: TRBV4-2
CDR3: CASSQGVGSYEQYF
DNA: TGTGCCAGCAGCCAAGGGGTGGGATCCTACGAGCAGTACTTC